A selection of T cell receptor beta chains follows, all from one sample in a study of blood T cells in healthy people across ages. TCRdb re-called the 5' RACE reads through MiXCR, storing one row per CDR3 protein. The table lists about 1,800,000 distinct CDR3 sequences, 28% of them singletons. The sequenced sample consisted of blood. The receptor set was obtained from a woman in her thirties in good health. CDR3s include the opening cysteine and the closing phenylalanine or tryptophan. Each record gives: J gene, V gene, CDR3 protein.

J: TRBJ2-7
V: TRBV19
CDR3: CASSIDPYSEQYF

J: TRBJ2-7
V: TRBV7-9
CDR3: CASSLAGGNFYEQYF

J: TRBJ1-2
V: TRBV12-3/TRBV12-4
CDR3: CASTRTGDPYGYTF

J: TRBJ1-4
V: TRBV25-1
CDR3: CASSDGAAGDEKLFF

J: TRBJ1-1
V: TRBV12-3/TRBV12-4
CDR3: CASRGTDSFLGFF

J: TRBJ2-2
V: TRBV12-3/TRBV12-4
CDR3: CASSFSVLTNTGELFF

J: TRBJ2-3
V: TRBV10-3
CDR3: CAISSQRGAEDTQYF

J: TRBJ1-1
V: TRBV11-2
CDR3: CASSVRGGNTEAFF

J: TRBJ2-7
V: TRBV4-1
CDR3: CASSQDPRPAYEQYF

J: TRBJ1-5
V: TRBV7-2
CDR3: CASSLVGGQNQPQHF

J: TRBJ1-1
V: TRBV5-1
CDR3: CASSFGAKAFF

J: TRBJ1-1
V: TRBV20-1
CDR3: CSARDIGGPNTEAFF

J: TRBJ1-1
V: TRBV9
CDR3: CASSQGAATEAFF

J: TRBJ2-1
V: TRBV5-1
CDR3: CASSLGSTSGFYNEQFF

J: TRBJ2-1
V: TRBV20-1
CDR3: CSALRGSGRTSYNEQFF

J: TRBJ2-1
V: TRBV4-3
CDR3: CARTEAPGRGRSFF

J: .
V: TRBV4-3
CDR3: CASSQEGAGGEQYF

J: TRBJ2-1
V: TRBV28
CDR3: CATLKQGKRDNEQFF

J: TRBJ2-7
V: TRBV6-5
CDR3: CASSYSSRSYEQYF

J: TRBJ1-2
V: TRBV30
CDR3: CAWSGEQTNYGYTF

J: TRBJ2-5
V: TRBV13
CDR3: CASSLRDGTSRETQYF

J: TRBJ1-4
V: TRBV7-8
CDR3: CANSLWDRGEKLFF

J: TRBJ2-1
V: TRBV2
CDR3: CASRGGSWEQFF

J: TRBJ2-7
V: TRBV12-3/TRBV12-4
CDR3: CASMDRNSHEQYF

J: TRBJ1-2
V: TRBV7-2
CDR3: CASSLARAGAGYTF

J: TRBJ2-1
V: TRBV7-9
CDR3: CASSLKVGLDEQFF

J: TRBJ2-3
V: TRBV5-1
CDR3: CASSPLAGGPSVEGTDTQYF

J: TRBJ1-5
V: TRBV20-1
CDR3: CSASSPGVNQPQHF

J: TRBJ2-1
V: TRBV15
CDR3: CVTSRYGEQFF

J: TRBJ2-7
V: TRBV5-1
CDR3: CASSPGVGADYEQYF

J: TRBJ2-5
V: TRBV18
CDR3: CASSPGLAGGHHRETQYF

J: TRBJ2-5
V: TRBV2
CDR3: CASSGDREQTQYF

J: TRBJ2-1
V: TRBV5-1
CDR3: CASSLEYINEQFF

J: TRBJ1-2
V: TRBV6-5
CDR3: CASSRGIASYGYTF

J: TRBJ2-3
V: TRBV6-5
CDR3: CASSLGRGWGTDMQYF

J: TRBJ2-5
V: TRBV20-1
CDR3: CSARALGLAGEQYF

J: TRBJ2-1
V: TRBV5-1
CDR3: CASSLGAFRGLAGNTEQFF

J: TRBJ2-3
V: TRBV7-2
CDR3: CASSPGRSTDTQYF

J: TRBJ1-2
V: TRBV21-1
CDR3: CASTPREGHNYGYTF

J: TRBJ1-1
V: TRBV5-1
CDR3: CASTEMDGGSEAFF

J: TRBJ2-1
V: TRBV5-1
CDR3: CASSPYNGGNEQFF

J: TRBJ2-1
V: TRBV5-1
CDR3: CASSQQERGEQFF

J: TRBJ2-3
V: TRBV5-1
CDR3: CASRPTSGGISDTQYF

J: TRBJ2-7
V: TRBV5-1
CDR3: CASSPDPYEQYF

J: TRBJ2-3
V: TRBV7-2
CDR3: CASSAGQLPTDTQYF

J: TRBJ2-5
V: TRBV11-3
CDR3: CASSLLRTGGAEETQYF

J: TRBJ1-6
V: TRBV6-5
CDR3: CASSYSGQLNLPLHF

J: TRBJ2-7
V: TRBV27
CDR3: CASSLFRGQGVYEQYF

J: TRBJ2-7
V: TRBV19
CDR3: CASWGTGYF

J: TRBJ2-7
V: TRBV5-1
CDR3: CASSLSGTGLFRDSGEQYF

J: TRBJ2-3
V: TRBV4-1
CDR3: CASSPFSWLRMLSSTDTQYF

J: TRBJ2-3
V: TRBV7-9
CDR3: CASSLAAASHRGAQYF

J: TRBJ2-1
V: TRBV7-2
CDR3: CASSLDSSGSFYNEQFF

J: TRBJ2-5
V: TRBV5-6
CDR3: CASSLGLDRGLEETQYF

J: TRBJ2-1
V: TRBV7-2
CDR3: CASIQSPRGWDEQFF

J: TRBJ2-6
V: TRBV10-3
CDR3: CAIRAGSGANVLTF

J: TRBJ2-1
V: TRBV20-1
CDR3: CSAPTLSGATYNEQFF

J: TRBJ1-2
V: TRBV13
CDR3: CASSLDKITGGYTF

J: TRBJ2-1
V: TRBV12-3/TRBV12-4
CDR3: CASSFFSHEQFF